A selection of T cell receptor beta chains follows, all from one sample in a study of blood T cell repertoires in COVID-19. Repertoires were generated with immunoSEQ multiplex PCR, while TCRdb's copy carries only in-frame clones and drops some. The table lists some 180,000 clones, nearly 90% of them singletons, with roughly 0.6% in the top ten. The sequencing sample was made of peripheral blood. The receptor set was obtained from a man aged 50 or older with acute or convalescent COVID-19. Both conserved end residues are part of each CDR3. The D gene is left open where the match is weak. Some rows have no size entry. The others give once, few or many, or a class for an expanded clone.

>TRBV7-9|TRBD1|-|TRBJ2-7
TGTGCCAGCAGCTTAGTTTCGACAGGGCCGGGAGAGCAGTACTTC
CASSLVSTGPGEQYF
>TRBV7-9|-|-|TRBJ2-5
TGTGCCAGCAGCTTAATGGAGGTCCAAGAGACCCAGTACTTC
CASSLMEVQETQYF
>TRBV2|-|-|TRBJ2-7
TGTGCCAGCACAGGGAACGAGCAGTACTTC
CASTGNEQYF
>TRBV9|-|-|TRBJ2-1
TGTGCCAGCAGCCCCTGGCGGGACCTCAATGAGCAGTTCTTC
CASSPWRDLNEQFF
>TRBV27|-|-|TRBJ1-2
TGTGCCAGCAGTTTGGCGGCCGGAGACTATGGCTACACCTTC
CASSLAAGDYGYTF
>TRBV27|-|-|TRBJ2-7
TGTGCCAGCAGTTTAGGGGCGACCTACGAGCAGTACTTC
CASSLGATYEQYF
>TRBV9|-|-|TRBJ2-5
TGTGCCAGCAGCGTAGTGGGTGGCGGCCCCGGAGAGACCCAGTACTTC
CASSVVGGGPGETQYF
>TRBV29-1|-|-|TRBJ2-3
TGCAGCGCCTCCGGGGGCACAGATACGCAGTATTTT
CSASGGTDTQYF
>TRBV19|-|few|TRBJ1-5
TGTGCCAGTAGTCCACTTGGCGGGGGCGGCAATCAGCCCCAGCATTTT
CASSPLGGGGNQPQHF
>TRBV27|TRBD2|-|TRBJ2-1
TGTGCCAGCAGTGTGGGACTAGCGGTAGTTGAGCAGTTCTTC
CASSVGLAVVEQFF
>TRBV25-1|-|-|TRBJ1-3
TGTGCCAGCAGTAGGAAGGGGTCTGGAAACACCATATATTTT
CASSRKGSGNTIYF
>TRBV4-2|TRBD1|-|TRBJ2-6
TGTGCCAGCAGCCAGACAGGGGGGATCTCTGGGGCCAACGTCCTGACTTTC
CASSQTGGISGANVLTF
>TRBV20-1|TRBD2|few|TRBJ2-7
TGCAGTGCTAGTTGGGGGACTAGAACTTCCTACGAGCAGTACTTC
CSASWGTRTSYEQYF
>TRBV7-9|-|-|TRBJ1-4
TGTGCCAGCAGCTTAGACAGTAATGAAAAACTGTTTTTT
CASSLDSNEKLFF
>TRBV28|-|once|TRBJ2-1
TGTGCCAGCAGTTACTCGAGGGCCCGACCGTGGGGTGAGCAGTTCTTC
CASSYSRARPWGEQFF
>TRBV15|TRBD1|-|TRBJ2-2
TGTGCCACCAGTTCATCCGGGACAGGGGGTGCCGGGGAGCTGTTTTTT
CATSSSGTGGAGELFF
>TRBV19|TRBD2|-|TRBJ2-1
TGTGCCAGTAGTACCGGGACTAGCAATCACAATGAGCAGTTCTTC
CASSTGTSNHNEQFF
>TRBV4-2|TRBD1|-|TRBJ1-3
TGTGCCAGCAGCCAAGGGACAGGGAGGGGAAACACCATATATTTT
CASSQGTGRGNTIYF
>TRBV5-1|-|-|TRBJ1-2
TGCGCCAGCAGCTCCGCAGGGAATTATGGCTACACCTTC
CASSSAGNYGYTF
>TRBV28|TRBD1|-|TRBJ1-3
TGTGCCAGCAGGTCGACAGGGGGAAAAGGAAACACCATATATTTT
CASRSTGGKGNTIYF
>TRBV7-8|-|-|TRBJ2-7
TGTGCCAGCAGCTTAGGGACAGCCTACGAGCAGTACTTC
CASSLGTAYEQYF
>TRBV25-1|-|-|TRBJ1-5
TGTGCCAGTCAAGCGGCAAGGAGCAATCAGCCCCAGCATTTT
CASQAARSNQPQHF
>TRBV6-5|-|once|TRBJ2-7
TGTGCCAGCAGTTACTCCAGGGACTACGAGCAGTACTTC
CASSYSRDYEQYF
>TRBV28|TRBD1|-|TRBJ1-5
TGTGCCAGCAGTTCCCCGCACAGGGGGTTACAGCCCCAGCATTTT
CASSSPHRGLQPQHF
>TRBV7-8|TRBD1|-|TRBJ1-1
TGTGCCAGCAGCGCCTGGACAGGGAACACTGAAGCTTTCTTT
CASSAWTGNTEAFF
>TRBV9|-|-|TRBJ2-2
TGTGCCAGCAGCGTTGGTATGCAAGCGGGCGAGGGCGGGGAGCTGTTTTTT
CASSVGMQAGEGGELFF
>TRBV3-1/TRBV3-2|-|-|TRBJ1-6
TGTGCCAGCAGCCAAGTTGCAGACAGTAATTCACCCCTCCACTTT
CASSQVADSNSPLHF
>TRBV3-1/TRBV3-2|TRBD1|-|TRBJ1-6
TGTGCCAGCAGCCCCCGGGACAGGGCAAATTCACCCCTCCACTTT
CASSPRDRANSPLHF
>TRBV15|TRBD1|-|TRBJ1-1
TGTGCCACCAGCAGAGATCTACGACAGGGAGGCACTGAAGCTTTCTTT
CATSRDLRQGGTEAFF
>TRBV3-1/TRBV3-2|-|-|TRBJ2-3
TGTGCCAGCAGCCTGCGCTGGGCGCGTAACACAGATACGCAGTATTTT
CASSLRWARNTDTQYF
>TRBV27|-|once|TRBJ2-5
TGTGCCAGCAGTCCAAGCCTGATAGTCCAAGAGACCCAGTACTTC
CASSPSLIVQETQYF
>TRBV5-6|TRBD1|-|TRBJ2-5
TGTGCCAGCAACCACAGGGGGCCCCAAGAGACCCAGTACTTC
CASNHRGPQETQYF
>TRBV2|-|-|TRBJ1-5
TGTGCCAACGCCGAGGGTAGATATCAGCCCCAGCATTTT
CANAEGRYQPQHF
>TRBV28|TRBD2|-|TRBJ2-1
TGTGCCAGCAGGACTAGCGGGAGGGCCGGAGAGCAGTTCTTC
CASRTSGRAGEQFF
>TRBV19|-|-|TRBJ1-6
TGTGCCAGTAGTAGAAGACCCGGGGGAGAAAGGACATATAATTCACCCCTCCACTTT
CASSRRPGGERTYNSPLHF
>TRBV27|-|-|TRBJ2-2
TGTGCCAGCAGTTTATTCGGGGGACTCCCCCATGTCGGGGAGCTGTTTTTT
CASSLFGGLPHVGELFF
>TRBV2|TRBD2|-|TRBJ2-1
TGTGCCAGCGGTAGCGGGAGGTACAATGAGCAGTTCTTC
CASGSGRYNEQFF